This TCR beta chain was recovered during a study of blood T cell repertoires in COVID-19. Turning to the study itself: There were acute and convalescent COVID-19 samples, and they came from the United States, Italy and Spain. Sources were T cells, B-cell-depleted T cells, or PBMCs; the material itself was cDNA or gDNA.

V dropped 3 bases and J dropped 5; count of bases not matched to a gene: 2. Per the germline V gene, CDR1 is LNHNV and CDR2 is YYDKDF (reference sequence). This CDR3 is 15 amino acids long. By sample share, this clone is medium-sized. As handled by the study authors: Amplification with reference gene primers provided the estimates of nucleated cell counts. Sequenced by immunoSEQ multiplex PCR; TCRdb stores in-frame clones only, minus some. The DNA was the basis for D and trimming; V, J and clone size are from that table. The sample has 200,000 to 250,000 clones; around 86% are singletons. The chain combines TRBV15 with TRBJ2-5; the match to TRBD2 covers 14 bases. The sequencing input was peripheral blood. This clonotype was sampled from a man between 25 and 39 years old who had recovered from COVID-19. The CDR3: CATSRTSGGAETQYF. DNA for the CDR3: TGTGCCACCAGCAGGACTAGCGGGGGGGCCGAGACCCAGTACTTC.